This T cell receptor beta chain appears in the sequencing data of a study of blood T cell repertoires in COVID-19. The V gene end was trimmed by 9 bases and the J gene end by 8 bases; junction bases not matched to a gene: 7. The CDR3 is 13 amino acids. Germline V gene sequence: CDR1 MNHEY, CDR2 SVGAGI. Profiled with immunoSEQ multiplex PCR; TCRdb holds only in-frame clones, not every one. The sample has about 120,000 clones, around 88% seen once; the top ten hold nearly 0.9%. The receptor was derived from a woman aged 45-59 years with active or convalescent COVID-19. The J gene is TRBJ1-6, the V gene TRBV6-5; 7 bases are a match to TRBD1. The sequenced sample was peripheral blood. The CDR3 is CASHRGKDSPLHF. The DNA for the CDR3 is TGTGCCAGTCACAGGGGTAAGGATTCACCCCTCCACTTT.